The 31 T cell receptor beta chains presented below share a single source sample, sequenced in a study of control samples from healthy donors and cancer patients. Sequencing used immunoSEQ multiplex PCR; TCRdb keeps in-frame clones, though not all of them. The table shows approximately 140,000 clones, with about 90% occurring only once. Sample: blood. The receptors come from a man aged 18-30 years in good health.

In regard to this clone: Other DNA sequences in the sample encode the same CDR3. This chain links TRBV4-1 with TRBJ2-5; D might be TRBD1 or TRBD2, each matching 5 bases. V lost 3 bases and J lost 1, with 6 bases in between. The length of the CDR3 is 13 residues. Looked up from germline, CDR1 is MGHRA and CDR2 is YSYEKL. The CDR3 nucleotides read TGCGCCAGCAGCCAGGGGGTCCAAGAGACCCAGTACTTC. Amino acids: CASSQGVQETQYF.

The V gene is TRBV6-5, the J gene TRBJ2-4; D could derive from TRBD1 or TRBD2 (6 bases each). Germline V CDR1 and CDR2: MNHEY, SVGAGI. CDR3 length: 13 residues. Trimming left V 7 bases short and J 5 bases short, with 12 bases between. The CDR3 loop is CASIRGPENIQYF. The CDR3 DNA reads TGTGCCAGCATTCGGGGGCCCGAAAACATTCAGTACTTC.

The chain's CDR3 is CASSFRVAISSYNSPLHF. Written as DNA, the CDR3 is TGTGCCAGCAGTTTTAGGGTGGCCATTAGCTCCTATAATTCACCCCTCCACTTT. The chain links TRBV28 to TRBJ1-6; D gene unclear. The CDR3 runs 18 residues. Trimming took off 3 bases at V and 0 bases at J, with 15 bases between the two ends. CDR1 is MDHEN, CDR2 SYDVKM, per germline.

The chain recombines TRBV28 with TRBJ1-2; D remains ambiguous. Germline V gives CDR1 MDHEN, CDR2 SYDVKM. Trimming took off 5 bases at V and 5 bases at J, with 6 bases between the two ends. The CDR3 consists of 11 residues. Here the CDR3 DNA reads TGTGCCAGCAGTAACAGATATGGCTACACCTTC. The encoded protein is CASSNRYGYTF.

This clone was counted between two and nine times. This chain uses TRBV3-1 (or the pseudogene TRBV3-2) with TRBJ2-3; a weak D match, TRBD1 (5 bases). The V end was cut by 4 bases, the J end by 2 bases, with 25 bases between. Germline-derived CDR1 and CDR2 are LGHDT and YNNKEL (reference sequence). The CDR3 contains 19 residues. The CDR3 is CASSPGKGALSRPTDTQYF. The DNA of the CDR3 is TGTGCCAGCAGCCCTGGCAAAGGGGCCTTATCTCGACCCACAGATACGCAGTATTTT.

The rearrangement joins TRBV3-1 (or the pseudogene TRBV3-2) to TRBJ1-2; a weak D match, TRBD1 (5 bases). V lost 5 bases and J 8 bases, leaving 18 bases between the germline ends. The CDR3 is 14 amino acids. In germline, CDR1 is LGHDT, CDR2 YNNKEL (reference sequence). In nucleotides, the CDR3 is TGTGCCAGCAGCTGGGACGCTAATCCGGTGGGCTACACCTTC. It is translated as CASSWDANPVGYTF.

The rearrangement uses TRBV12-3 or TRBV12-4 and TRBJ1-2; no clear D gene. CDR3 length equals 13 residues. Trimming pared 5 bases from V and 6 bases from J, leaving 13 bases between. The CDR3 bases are TGTGCCAGCAGTCTGACAATCAAACATGGCTACACCTTC. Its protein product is CASSLTIKHGYTF.

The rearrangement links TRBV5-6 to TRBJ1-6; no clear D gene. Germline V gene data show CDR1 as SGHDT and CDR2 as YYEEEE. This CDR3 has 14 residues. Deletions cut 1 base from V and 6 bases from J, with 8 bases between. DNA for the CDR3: TGTGCCAGCAGCTTGTTGGAGATTAATTCACCCCTCCACTTT. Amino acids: CASSLLEINSPLHF.

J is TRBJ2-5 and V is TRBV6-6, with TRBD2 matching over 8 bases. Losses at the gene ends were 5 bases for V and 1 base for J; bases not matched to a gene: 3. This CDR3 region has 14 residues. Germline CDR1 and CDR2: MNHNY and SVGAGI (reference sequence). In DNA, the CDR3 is TGTGCCAGCAGTGTCGGGGGGGCCCAAGAGACCCAGTACTTC. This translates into CASSVGGAQETQYF.

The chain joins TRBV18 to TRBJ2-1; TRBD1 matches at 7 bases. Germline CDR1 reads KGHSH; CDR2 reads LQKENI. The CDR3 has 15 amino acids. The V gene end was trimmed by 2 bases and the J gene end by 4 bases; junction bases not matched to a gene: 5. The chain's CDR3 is CASSPAGTAYNEQFF. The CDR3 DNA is TGTGCCAGCTCACCAGCAGGGACAGCTTACAATGAGCAGTTCTTC.

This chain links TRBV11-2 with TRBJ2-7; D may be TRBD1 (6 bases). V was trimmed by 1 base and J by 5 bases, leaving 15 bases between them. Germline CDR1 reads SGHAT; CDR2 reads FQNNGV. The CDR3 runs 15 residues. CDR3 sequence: CASSLGAARGHEQYF. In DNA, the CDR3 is TGTGCCAGCAGCTTAGGGGCCGCCAGGGGCCACGAGCAGTACTTC. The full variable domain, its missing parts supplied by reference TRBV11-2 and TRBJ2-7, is EAGVAQSPRYKIIEKRQSVAFWCNPISGHATLYWYQQILGQGPKLLIQFQNNGVVDDSQLPKDRFSAERLKGVDSTLKIQPAKLEDSAVYLCASSLGAARGHEQYFGPGTRLTVT.

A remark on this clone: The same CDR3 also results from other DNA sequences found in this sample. For the CDR3, the DNA is TGTGCCAGCTCACCGGACAGCACAGATACGCAGTATTTT. It yields the protein CASSPDSTDTQYF. The genes are TRBV18 and TRBJ2-3; D gene unclear. Per germline, CDR1 KGHSH and CDR2 LQKENI. This CDR3 region has 13 residues. The V gene lost 3 bases and the J gene lost 0 bases, with 4 bases spanning the gap.

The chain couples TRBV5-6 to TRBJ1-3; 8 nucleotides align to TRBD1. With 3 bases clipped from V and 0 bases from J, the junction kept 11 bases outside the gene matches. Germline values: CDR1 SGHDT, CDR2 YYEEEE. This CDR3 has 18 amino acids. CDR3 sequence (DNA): TGTGCCAGCAGCTCCCCCGGGACAGGACGACCCTCTGGAAACACCATATATTTT. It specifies CASSSPGTGRPSGNTIYF.

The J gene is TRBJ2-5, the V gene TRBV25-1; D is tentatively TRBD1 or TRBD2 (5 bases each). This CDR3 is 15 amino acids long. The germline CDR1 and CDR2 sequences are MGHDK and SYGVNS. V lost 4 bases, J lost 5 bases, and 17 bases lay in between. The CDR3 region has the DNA TGTGCCAGCAGTGCCGCTGGTGGGGGTGTCGAGACCCAGTACTTC. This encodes CASSAAGGGVETQYF.

The CDR3 reads CASSLARPDTQYF. Here the CDR3 DNA reads TGTGCCAGCAGCTTAGCAAGGCCAGATACGCAGTATTTT. This chain joins TRBV7-8 and TRBJ2-3; D uncertain. Trimming left V 0 bases short and J 4 bases short, with 5 bases between. The CDR3 loop spans 13 amino acids. Germline values: CDR1 SGHVS, CDR2 FQNEAQ.

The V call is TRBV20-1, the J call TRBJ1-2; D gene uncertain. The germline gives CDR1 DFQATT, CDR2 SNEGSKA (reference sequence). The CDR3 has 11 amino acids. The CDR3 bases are TGCAGGGGGTCAACTAACTATGGCTACACCTTC. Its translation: CRGSTNYGYTF.

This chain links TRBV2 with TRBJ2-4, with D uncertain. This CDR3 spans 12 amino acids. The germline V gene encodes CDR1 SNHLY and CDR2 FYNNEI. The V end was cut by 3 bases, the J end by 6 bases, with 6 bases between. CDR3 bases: TGTGCCAGCAGTGACAGGTTAAACATTCAGTACTTC. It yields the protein CASSDRLNIQYF.

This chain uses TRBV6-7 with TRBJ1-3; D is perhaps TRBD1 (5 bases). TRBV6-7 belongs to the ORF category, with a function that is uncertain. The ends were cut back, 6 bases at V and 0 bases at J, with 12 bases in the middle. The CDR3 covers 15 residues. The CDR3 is CASRPGPSSGNTIYF. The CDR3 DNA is TGTGCCAGCAGACCGGGACCCTCCTCTGGAAACACCATATATTTT.

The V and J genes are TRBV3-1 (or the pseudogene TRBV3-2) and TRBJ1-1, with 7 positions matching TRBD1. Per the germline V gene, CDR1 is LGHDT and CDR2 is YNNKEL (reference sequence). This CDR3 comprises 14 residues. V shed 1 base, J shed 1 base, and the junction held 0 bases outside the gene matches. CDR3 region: CASSQGDRNTEAFF. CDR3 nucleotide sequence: TGTGCCAGCAGCCAAGGGGACAGGAACACTGAAGCTTTCTTT.

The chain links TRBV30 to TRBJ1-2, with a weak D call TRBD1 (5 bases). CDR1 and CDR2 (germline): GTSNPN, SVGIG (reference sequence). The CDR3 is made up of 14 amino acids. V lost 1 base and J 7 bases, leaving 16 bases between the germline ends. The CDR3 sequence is CAWSATGGGSGYTF. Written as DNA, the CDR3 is TGTGCCTGGAGTGCCACCGGGGGAGGGTCTGGCTACACCTTC.

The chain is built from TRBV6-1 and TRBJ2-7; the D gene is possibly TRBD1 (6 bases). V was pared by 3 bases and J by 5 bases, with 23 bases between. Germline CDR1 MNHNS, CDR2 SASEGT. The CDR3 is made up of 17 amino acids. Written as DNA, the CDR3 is TGTGCCAGCAGTGACAAAGACAGGCAAATTTGGGGTGACGAGCAGTACTTC. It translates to CASSDKDRQIWGDEQYF.

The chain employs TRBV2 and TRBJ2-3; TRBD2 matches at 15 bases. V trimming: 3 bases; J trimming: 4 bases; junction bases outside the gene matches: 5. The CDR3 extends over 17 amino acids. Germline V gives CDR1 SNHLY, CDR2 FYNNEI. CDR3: CASSDGLAGGVSDTQYF. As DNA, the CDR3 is TGTGCCAGCAGTGATGGACTAGCGGGGGGGGTATCAGATACGCAGTATTTT.

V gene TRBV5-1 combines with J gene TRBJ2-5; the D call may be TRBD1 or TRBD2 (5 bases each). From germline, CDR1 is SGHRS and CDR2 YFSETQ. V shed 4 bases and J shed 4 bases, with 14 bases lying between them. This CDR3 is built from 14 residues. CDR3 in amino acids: CASSLGGIGETQYF. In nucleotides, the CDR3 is TGCGCCAGCAGCCTTGGGGGTATTGGAGAGACCCAGTACTTC.

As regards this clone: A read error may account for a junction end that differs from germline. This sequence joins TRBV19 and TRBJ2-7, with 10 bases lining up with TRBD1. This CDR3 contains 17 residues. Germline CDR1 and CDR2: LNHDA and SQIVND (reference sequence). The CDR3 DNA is TGTGCCAGTAGTATGGTTCCGGGACAGGGGATATCCTACGTGCAGTACTTC. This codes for CASSMVPGQGISYVQYF.

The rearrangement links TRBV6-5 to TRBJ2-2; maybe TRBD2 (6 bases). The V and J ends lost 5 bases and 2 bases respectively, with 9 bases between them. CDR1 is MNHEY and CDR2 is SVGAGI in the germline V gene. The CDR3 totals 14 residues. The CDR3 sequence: CASSKTSNTGELFF. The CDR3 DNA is TGTGCCAGCAGTAAGACTAGTAACACCGGGGAGCTGTTTTTT.

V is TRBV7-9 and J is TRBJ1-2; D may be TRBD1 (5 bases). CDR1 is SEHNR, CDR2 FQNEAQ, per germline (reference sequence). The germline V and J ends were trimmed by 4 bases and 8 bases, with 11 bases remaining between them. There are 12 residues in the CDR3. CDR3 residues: CASSSGLGGYTF. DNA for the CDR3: TGTGCCAGCAGCTCGGGGCTCGGGGGCTACACCTTC.

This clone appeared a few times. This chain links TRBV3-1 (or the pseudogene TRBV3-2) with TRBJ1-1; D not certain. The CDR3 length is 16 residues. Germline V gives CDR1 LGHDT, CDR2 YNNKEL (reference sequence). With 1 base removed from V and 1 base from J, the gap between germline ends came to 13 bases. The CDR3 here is CASSQVRIGGNTEAFF. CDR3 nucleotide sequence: TGTGCCAGCAGCCAAGTTAGGATTGGTGGGAACACTGAAGCTTTCTTT.

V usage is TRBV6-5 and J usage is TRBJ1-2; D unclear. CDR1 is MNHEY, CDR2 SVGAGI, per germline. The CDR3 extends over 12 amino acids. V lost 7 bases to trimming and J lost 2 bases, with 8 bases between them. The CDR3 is CASIEVNYGYTF. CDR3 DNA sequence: TGTGCCAGCATCGAGGTCAACTATGGCTACACCTTC.

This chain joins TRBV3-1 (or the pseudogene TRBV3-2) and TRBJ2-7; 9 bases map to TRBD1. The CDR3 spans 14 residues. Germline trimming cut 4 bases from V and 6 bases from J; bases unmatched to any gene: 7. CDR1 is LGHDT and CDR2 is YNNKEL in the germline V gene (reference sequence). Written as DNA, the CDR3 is TGTGCCAGCAGCCCCGTGGGACAGGGAGGCGAGCAGTACTTC. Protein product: CASSPVGQGGEQYF.

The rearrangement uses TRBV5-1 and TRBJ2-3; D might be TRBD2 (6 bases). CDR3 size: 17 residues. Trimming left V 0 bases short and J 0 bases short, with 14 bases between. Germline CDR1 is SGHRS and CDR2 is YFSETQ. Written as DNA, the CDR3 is TGCGCCAGCAGCTTGGATGGGTCCGGGACTAGCACAGATACGCAGTATTTT. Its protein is CASSLDGSGTSTDTQYF.

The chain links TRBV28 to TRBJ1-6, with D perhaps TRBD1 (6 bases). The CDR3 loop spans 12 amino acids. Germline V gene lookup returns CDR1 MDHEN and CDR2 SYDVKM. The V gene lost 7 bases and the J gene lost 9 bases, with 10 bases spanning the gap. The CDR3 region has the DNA TGTGCCAGCAACTGGGGGGCTTCACCCCTCCACTTT. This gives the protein CASNWGASPLHF.